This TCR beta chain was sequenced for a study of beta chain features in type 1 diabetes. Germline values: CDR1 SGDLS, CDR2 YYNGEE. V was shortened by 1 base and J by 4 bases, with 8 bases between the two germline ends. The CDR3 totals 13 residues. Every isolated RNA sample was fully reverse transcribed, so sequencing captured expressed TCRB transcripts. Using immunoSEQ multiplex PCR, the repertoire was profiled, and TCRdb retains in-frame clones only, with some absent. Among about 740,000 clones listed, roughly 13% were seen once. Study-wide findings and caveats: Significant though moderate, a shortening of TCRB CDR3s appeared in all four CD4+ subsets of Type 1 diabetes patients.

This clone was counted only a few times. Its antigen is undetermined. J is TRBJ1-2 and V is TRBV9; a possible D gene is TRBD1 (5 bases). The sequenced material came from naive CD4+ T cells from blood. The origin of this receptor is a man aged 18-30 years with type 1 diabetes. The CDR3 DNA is TGTGCCAGCAGCGTAAGTGGGGGCTATGGCTACACCTTC. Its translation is CASSVSGGYGYTF.